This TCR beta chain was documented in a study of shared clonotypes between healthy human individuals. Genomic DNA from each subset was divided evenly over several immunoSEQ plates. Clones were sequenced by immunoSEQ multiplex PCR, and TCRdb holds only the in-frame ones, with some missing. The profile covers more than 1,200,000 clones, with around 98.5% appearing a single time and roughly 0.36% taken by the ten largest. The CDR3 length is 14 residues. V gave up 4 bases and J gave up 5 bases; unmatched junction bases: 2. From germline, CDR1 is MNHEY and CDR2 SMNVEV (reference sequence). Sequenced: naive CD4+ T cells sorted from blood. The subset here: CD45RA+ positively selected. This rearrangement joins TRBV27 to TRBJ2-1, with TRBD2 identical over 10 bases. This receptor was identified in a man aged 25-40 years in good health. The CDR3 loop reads CASSWLAGDNEQFF. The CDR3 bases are TGTGCCAGCAGTTGGCTAGCGGGAGACAATGAGCAGTTCTTC.